Shown below are 27 T cell receptor beta chains from a single sample sequenced in a study of cytomegalovirus exposure and HLA in healthy donors. The primer mix had 60 Vbeta and 13 Jbeta primers. Libraries were prepared by immunoSEQ multiplex PCR; TCRdb keeps only in-frame clonotypes and omits some of them. The sample holds over 150,000 clones, about 80% seen once. The sample taken for sequencing was PBMCs. Receptors were obtained from a woman in her sixties or seventies in good health and CMV-seropositive.

As DNA, the CDR3 is TGTGCCAGCTCACGGAGGGATACGCAGTATTTT. Its translation is CASSRRDTQYF. This chain uses TRBV7-2 with TRBJ2-3; a weak D match, TRBD2 (5 bases). The CDR3 length is 11 residues. The germline V gene encodes CDR1 SGHTA and CDR2 FQGNSA. V was clipped by 8 bases and J by 6 bases, with 9 bases between them. The full variable domain, completed using reference TRBV7-2 and TRBJ2-3, is GAGVSQSPSNKVTEKGKDVELRCDPISGHTALYWYRQSLGQGLEFLIYFQGNSAPDKSGLPSDRFSAERTGGSVSTLTIQRTQQEDSAVYLCASSRRDTQYFGPGTRLTVL.

The chain couples TRBV4-1 to TRBJ2-1; D is perhaps TRBD2 (5 bases). The germline V and J ends were trimmed by 4 bases and 1 base, with 20 bases remaining between them. The CDR3 length is 18 residues. The V gene's germline CDR1 is MGHRA and CDR2 YSYEKL. The CDR3 sequence is CASSPTMMLRASYNEQFF. As DNA, the CDR3 is TGCGCCAGCAGCCCAACCATGATGTTGCGGGCTTCCTACAATGAGCAGTTCTTC.

The chain combines TRBV27 with TRBJ1-2, with D tentatively TRBD1 (6 bases). The CDR3 consists of 13 residues. The germline V gene encodes CDR1 MNHEY and CDR2 SMNVEV (reference sequence). The V gene lost 5 bases and the J gene lost 4 bases, with 11 bases spanning the gap. CDR3 sequence reads: CASSASGAYGYTF. In DNA, the CDR3 is TGTGCCAGCAGTGCCTCAGGGGCCTATGGCTACACCTTC.

The chain uses TRBV6-5 and TRBJ2-1; D is uncertain. This CDR3 has 15 residues. Trimming removed 8 bases from V and 11 bases from J, with 25 bases in between. Germline CDR1 is MNHEY and CDR2 is SVGAGI. CDR3 in amino acids: CASRPAWATTTKQFF. The CDR3 coding sequence is TGTGCCAGCCGTCCCGCCTGGGCGACAACGACCAAGCAGTTCTTC.

The rearrangement joins TRBV18 to TRBJ1-2; 9 bases are a match to TRBD1. The germline V gene has CDR1 KGHSH and CDR2 LQKENI. The CDR3 covers 14 residues. V trimming: 4 bases; J trimming: 2 bases; junction bases outside the gene matches: 2. This chain's CDR3 is CASSQQGANYGYTF. The CDR3 DNA reads TGTGCCAGCTCACAACAGGGGGCGAACTATGGCTACACCTTC. The whole variable domain, filled in from reference TRBV18 and TRBJ1-2, reads NAGVMQNPRHLVRRRGQEARLRCSPMKGHSHVYWYRQLPEEGLKFMVYLQKENIIDESGMPKERFSAEFPKEGPSILRIQQVVRGDSAAYFCASSQQGANYGYTFGSGTRLTVV.

J is TRBJ1-4 and V is TRBV4-1; tentative D call: TRBD1 (6 bases). V dropped 0 bases and J dropped 6 bases, with 8 bases sitting between them. Germline CDR1 is MGHRA and CDR2 is YSYEKL. The CDR3 has 14 residues. The CDR3 nucleotides are TGCGCCAGCAGCCAAGAACCAGGGGATGAAAAACTGTTTTTT. Amino acids: CASSQEPGDEKLFF.

This clone was picked up one time. J is TRBJ1-2 and V is TRBV5-4; the match to TRBD1 covers 8 bases. J was trimmed by 8 bases and V by 3 bases; bases with no gene match: 6. This CDR3 has 13 amino acids. Germline CDR1 is SGHNT and CDR2 is YYREEE (reference sequence). In DNA form, the CDR3 reads TGTGCCAGCAGCTCAGGGGGCCAGTTAGGCTACACCTTC. It yields the protein CASSSGGQLGYTF.

CDR3 protein: CAISESDRTGSYEQYF. Written as DNA, the CDR3 is TGTGCCATCAGTGAGTCGGATAGGACAGGGTCCTACGAGCAGTACTTC. The rearrangement uses TRBV10-3 and TRBJ2-7, with 8 bases aligning to TRBD1. Germline V gene lookup returns CDR1 ENHRY and CDR2 SYGVKD. V shed 0 bases and J 1 base; nucleotides not matched to a gene: 5. The CDR3 covers 16 residues.

V and J are TRBV7-2 and TRBJ1-1; 7 positions match TRBD1. V dropped 4 bases and J dropped 1; count of bases not matched to a gene: 6. The CDR3 loop spans 15 amino acids. Germline lookup yields CDR1 SGHTA and CDR2 FQGNSA. CDR3 protein: CASSSRTGENTEAFF. The CDR3 DNA reads as TGTGCCAGCAGCTCGAGGACAGGCGAGAACACTGAAGCTTTCTTT.

Only a few counts were recorded for this clone. The CDR3: CASSLDPRDYGYTF. CDR3 nucleotide sequence: TGTGCCAGCAGCTTAGACCCCAGGGACTATGGCTACACCTTC. J is TRBJ1-2 and V is TRBV7-9; D may be TRBD1 (5 bases). Trimming removed 1 base at V and 3 bases at J, with 9 bases between. The germline V gene encodes CDR1 SEHNR and CDR2 FQNEAQ (reference sequence). The CDR3 is 14 residues long.

The rearrangement uses TRBV28 and TRBJ2-7; 12 bases match TRBD2. CDR1 and CDR2 from the germline V gene are MDHEN and SYDVKM. CDR3 length: 16 amino acids. After removal of 5 bases from V and 2 bases from J, the junction contained 7 bases not matched to a gene. Written as DNA, the CDR3 is TGTGCCAGCAGTCCCCCGACTAGCGGGAGAACCTACGAGCAGTACTTC. Protein product: CASSPPTSGRTYEQYF.

The chain joins TRBV5-1 to TRBJ2-1, with 8 bases aligning to TRBD2. Germline loops: CDR1 SGHRS, CDR2 YFSETQ. Germline trimming cut 4 bases from V and 8 bases from J; bases unmatched to any gene: 11. This CDR3 contains 15 residues. The CDR3 DNA reads TGCGCCAGCAGCGCCAACACCCGGGGGGGCGATGAGCAGTTCTTC. This codes for CASSANTRGGDEQFF.

The V gene is TRBV7-2, the J gene TRBJ1-4; D unresolved. Germline V gene data show CDR1 as SGHTA and CDR2 as FQGNSA. The CDR3 consists of 15 residues. Trimming stripped 5 bases from V and 0 bases from J, with 10 bases between. The CDR3 region is CASSEIPTTNEKLFF. CDR3 in DNA: TGTGCCAGCAGCGAGATCCCTACAACTAATGAAAAACTGTTTTTT. Full variable domain (remainder filled in from reference TRBV7-2 and TRBJ1-4): GAGVSQSPSNKVTEKGKDVELRCDPISGHTALYWYRQSLGQGLEFLIYFQGNSAPDKSGLPSDRFSAERTGGSVSTLTIQRTQQEDSAVYLCASSEIPTTNEKLFFGSGTQLSVL.

This chain links TRBV5-1 with TRBJ2-5; D remains unclear. Germline assignment: CDR1 SGHRS and CDR2 YFSETQ. Between the trimmed V and J ends, which lost 2 bases and 4 bases, there was a span of 6 bases. The CDR3 sequence is 12 residues long. In nucleotides, the CDR3 is TGCGCCAGCAGCTTTGGGCCAGAGACCCAGTACTTC. Its translation: CASSFGPETQYF.

The chain joins TRBV19 to TRBJ1-5, with D maybe TRBD1 (5 bases). The CDR3 extends over 16 amino acids. Trimming cost V 6 bases and J 0 bases, with 15 bases left between them. Per the germline V gene, CDR1 is LNHDA and CDR2 is SQIVND (reference sequence). CDR3 in amino acids: CASSRSGGTSNQPQHF. CDR3 coding DNA: TGTGCCAGTAGCCGGTCGGGAGGGACTAGCAATCAGCCCCAGCATTTT.

This sequence joins TRBV6-1 and TRBJ1-4, with D unresolved. Germline CDR1 is MNHNS and CDR2 is SASEGT. The V and J ends lost 3 bases and 0 bases respectively, with 8 bases between them. The CDR3 has 15 amino acids. This chain's CDR3 is CASSETRATNEKLFF. DNA of the CDR3: TGTGCCAGCAGTGAGACAAGAGCAACTAATGAAAAACTGTTTTTT.

This clone came up once. The chain is built from TRBV7-9 and TRBJ2-1; D unclear. V lost 3 bases to trimming and J lost 4 bases, with 13 bases between them. The CDR3 extends over 15 amino acids. The germline CDR1 and CDR2 sequences are SEHNR and FQNEAQ (reference sequence). CDR3 DNA: TGTGCCAGCAGCTTGTCCGACATCCTTTACAATGAGCAGTTCTTC. Its translation is CASSLSDILYNEQFF.

V gene TRBV27 combines with J gene TRBJ1-2, with 9 bases matching TRBD1. The CDR3 totals 13 residues. After removal of 5 bases from V and 6 bases from J, the junction contained 4 bases not matched to a gene. Germline V gene data show CDR1 as MNHEY and CDR2 as SMNVEV (reference sequence). CDR3 sequence: CASSRGTGNGYTF. The CDR3 nucleotides are TGTGCCAGCAGTCGAGGGACAGGGAATGGCTACACCTTC.

Only one count was recorded for this clone. This rearrangement joins TRBV7-2 to TRBJ2-2; tentatively, D is TRBD2 (5 bases). V dropped 1 base and J dropped 4 bases, with 13 bases sitting between them. From germline, CDR1 is SGHTA and CDR2 FQGNSA. The CDR3 sequence is 16 residues long. The CDR3 DNA sequence: TGTGCCAGCAGCTTAGACTACCCGCGGGTCACCGGGGAGCTGTTTTTT. This gives the protein CASSLDYPRVTGELFF.

The gene calls are TRBV6-1 and TRBJ1-3, with 8 bases fitting TRBD1. The V segment lost 7 bases and the J segment 0 bases; nucleotides outside the gene matches: 5. Germline CDR1 is MNHNS and CDR2 is SASEGT. The CDR3 covers 15 residues. The CDR3: CASINRGSSGNTIYF. CDR3 DNA sequence: TGTGCCAGCATTAACAGGGGGTCCTCTGGAAACACCATATATTTT.

This rearrangement joins TRBV18 to TRBJ2-7; tentative D call: TRBD2 (6 bases). The CDR3 extends over 13 amino acids. Germline assignment: CDR1 KGHSH and CDR2 LQKENI. The germline V and J ends were trimmed by 6 bases and 9 bases, with 18 bases remaining between them. This CDR3 reads CASSRQGGDGQYF. The CDR3 nucleotides read TGTGCCAGCTCTCGCCAGGGCGGGGACGGGCAGTACTTC.

J is TRBJ2-5 and V is TRBV27; the match to TRBD2 covers 9 bases. CDR3 size: 16 residues. CDR1 and CDR2 from the germline V gene are MNHEY and SMNVEV (reference sequence). V was clipped by 5 bases and J by 4 bases; unmatched bases: 11. The CDR3 sequence: CASSHGSGRGRETQYF. As DNA, the CDR3 is TGTGCCAGCAGTCACGGTAGCGGGAGAGGGAGAGAGACCCAGTACTTC.

This sequence joins TRBV11-2 and TRBJ2-7, with 7 nucleotides matching TRBD2. Germline CDR1 and CDR2: SGHAT and FQNNGV. The length of the CDR3 is 16 residues. V was pared by 1 base and J by 3 bases, with 9 bases of the junction left unmatched. CDR3 bases: TGTGCCAGCAGCTTAGCCGGGCGGGGGTCCGTCTACGAGCAGTACTTC. Translated: CASSLAGRGSVYEQYF.

The chain uses TRBV27 and TRBJ1-2; the D gene is possibly TRBD1 (6 bases). Germline V gene lookup returns CDR1 MNHEY and CDR2 SMNVEV (reference sequence). V dropped 6 bases and J dropped 4 bases, with 12 bases sitting between them. CDR3 length: 13 amino acids. CDR3 in amino acids: CASSPDSGYGYTF. DNA for the CDR3: TGTGCCAGCAGCCCGGACAGCGGCTATGGCTACACCTTC.

This rearrangement joins TRBV5-1 to TRBJ2-7, with D possibly matching TRBD1 (5 bases). Germline V gene sequence: CDR1 SGHRS, CDR2 YFSETQ. V dropped 1 base and J dropped 2 bases, with 10 bases sitting between them. This CDR3 spans 14 amino acids. CDR3 sequence reads: CASSLTPGTYEQYF. CDR3 nucleotides: TGCGCCAGCAGCTTGACGCCAGGGACCTACGAGCAGTACTTC.

This chain connects TRBV19 to TRBJ1-1; possibly TRBD1 for D (6 bases). The CDR3 is 15 residues long. The germline V gene has CDR1 LNHDA and CDR2 SQIVND (reference sequence). The V and J ends lost 6 bases and 3 bases respectively, with 17 bases between them. The CDR3 coding sequence is TGTGCCAGTAGGACAACAGGGAACTTCCACACTGAAGCTTTCTTT. Protein: CASRTTGNFHTEAFF.

This rearrangement joins TRBV27 to TRBJ2-1, with 7 bases lining up with TRBD1. The V segment lost 3 bases and the J segment 7 bases; nucleotides outside the gene matches: 9. Germline V CDR1 and CDR2: MNHEY, SMNVEV (reference sequence). The CDR3 has 15 residues. CDR3 protein: CASSFEGARRNEQFF. The CDR3 coding sequence is TGTGCCAGCAGTTTTGAGGGGGCGCGCCGAAATGAGCAGTTCTTC.